This T cell receptor beta chain was observed in a study of blood T cell repertoires in COVID-19 (dated by TCRdb to the early 2020s). The study in broad terms: The collaborator samples originated in the United States, Italy and Spain and spanned the acute and convalescent phases of COVID-19. The prospective study material was composed of cDNA or gDNA derived from T cells, B-cell-depleted T cells, or PBMCs. The dataset comprised deeply sampled blood TCRbeta repertoires from subjects exposed to, actively infected with, or recovered from COVID-19. The sample metadata nearly always contained a de-identified subject ID, COVID-19 status, age in years and sex. The repertoires were released in a freely available public database intended as a resource for research on the immune response to SARS-CoV-2. Samples were obtained from the ongoing ImmuneRACE study (first 160 participants) and from 1,254 subjects provided by 6 global collaborators. Where available, HLA class I and class II types were taken from metadata supplied by the sample provider and were not determined by assay-based typing.

Samples from volunteer blood donors who had recovered from COVID-19 were contributed by a second Seattle source. The collaborating institutions used their own protocols to collect whole blood in K2EDTA tubes. Collaborator samples were shipped for TCRbeta analysis as frozen whole blood, isolated PBMCs, or DNA extracted from either sample type. TCRbeta CDR3 regions were amplified from genomic DNA by means of the immunoSEQ Assay, a bias-controlled multiplex PCR. Per the source publication's procedure: Nucleated cell counts per sample were estimated from amplification of reference gene primers within the assay. Sequence reads were collapsed and filtered to measure the absolute abundance of every unique TCRbeta CDR3 rearrangement. For each sample, productive Simpson clonality was calculated as the square root of Simpson's diversity index over productive rearrangements. TCRdb took over this immuneACCESS table, retaining in-frame rearrangements with V and J assigned. Such tables are incomplete; in checked studies, under half of the missing clones stem from an unresolved V gene, and the remainder is unexplained. Clonal size and the V and J genes are those of that table, whereas D and trimming came from the DNA. The sample contains 250,000 to 300,000 clones, approximately 87% of them found a single time. The top ten constitute 3.5% to 5.5% of the sample.

Based on the germline V gene, the CDR1 and CDR2 sequences are SNHLY and FYNNEI. The CDR3 runs 14 amino acids, cysteine and phenylalanine included. Only CDR3 DNA remains: 42 bases, in frame from the first base. Cut back by 6 bases and 3 bases, the V and J ends lie 15 bases apart. Turning to this clone: Its binding antigen is unknown. No base quality information exists; no much larger clone differs at one position.

Here is what the overall study found, with its caveats: How much clinical and demographic metadata was included differed by source and by participant, and the metadata was provided uncurated.

The rearranged segments are TRBV2 and TRBJ2-7, with the D segment identity uncertain. The receptor was derived from a man aged 55 to 70 who had recovered from COVID-19. The sample consisted of peripheral blood. Here the CDR3 is given as CASRTPTGFYEQYF. The nucleotide sequence reads as follows: TGTGCCAGCAGGACCCCGACGGGTTTCTACGAGCAGTACTTC.